The 23 T cell receptor beta chains listed next were all sequenced from one sample in a study of blood T cell repertoires in COVID-19. TCRdb's copy holds only in-frame clones and misses some; the assay was immunoSEQ multiplex PCR. The sample yields roughly 100,000 clones, 70% to 85% seen once. Sequenced material: peripheral blood. The receptors originated from a man aged 60 to 75 with active or convalescent COVID-19.

A single count supports this clone. V usage is TRBV30 and J usage is TRBJ2-3, with TRBD2 matching over 11 bases. The CDR3 contains 17 residues. With V trimmed by 3 bases and J by 0 bases, 8 bases remained unmatched. Germline V gives CDR1 GTSNPN, CDR2 SVGIG (reference sequence). CDR3 nucleotides: TGTGCCTGGAGAGGGACTAGCGGAAAAACTAGCACAGATACGCAGTATTTT. Translated, it gives CAWRGTSGKTSTDTQYF.

The chain combines TRBV5-6 with TRBJ2-7; TRBD2 is a possible D gene (6 bases). Trimming removed 4 bases from V and 2 bases from J, with 13 bases in between. This CDR3 spans 14 amino acids. CDR1 and CDR2 (germline): SGHDT, YYEEEE. The chain's CDR3 is CASSPGLLPYEQYF. CDR3 nucleotides: TGTGCCAGCAGCCCGGGACTTCTACCCTACGAGCAGTACTTC.

The CDR3 coding sequence is TGTGCCAGCAGCTCGAACAGGGTTCGATCATATGAGCAGTTCTTC. Translation gives CASSSNRVRSYEQFF. The chain combines TRBV27 with TRBJ2-1, with D possibly being TRBD1 (6 bases). This CDR3 region has 15 residues. Trimming took 6 bases from V and 8 from J, leaving 20 bases between them. The germline V gene has CDR1 MNHEY and CDR2 SMNVEV (reference sequence).

The V and J genes are TRBV7-6 and TRBJ2-7; tentative D call: TRBD2 (5 bases). This CDR3 has 15 amino acids. From germline, CDR1 is SGHVS and CDR2 FNYEAQ. Trimming took 1 base from V and 2 from J, leaving 12 bases between them. This CDR3 is CASSLVPGEPYEQYF. The CDR3 coding sequence is TGTGCCAGCAGCTTAGTCCCCGGGGAGCCCTACGAGCAGTACTTC. The full variable domain, its missing parts supplied by reference TRBV7-6 and TRBJ2-7, is GAGVSQSPRYKVTKRGQDVALRCDPISGHVSLYWYRQALGQGPEFLTYFNYEAQQDKSGLPNDRFSAERPEGSISTLTIQRTEQRDSAMYRCASSLVPGEPYEQYFGPGTRLTVT.

This clone was detected a few times. This chain links TRBV27 with TRBJ2-2, with D perhaps matching TRBD1 (5 bases). Trimming pared 8 bases from V and 2 bases from J, leaving 15 bases between. CDR1 and CDR2 from the germline V gene are MNHEY and SMNVEV (reference sequence). The CDR3 totals 15 residues. The CDR3 DNA reads TGTGCCAGCCGTCGACGACAGAGTAACACCGGGGAGCTGTTTTTT. Translating gives CASRRRQSNTGELFF.

This clone was found once. CDR3 bases: TGCGCCAGCAGTGAGAGGGGAACTAATGAAAAACTGTTTTTT. The encoded protein is CASSERGTNEKLFF. The chain joins TRBV10-2 to TRBJ1-4, with D possibly matching TRBD1 (5 bases). With 2 bases removed from V and 1 base from J, the gap between germline ends came to 5 bases. The germline CDR1 and CDR2 sequences are WSHSY and SAAADI. The CDR3 has 14 amino acids.

This chain links TRBV18 with TRBJ2-5, with TRBD2 matching 10 bases. V shed 0 bases, J shed 5 bases, and the junction held 6 bases outside the gene matches. The CDR3 loop spans 16 amino acids. Germline loops: CDR1 KGHSH, CDR2 LQKENI. The DNA for the CDR3 is TGTGCCAGCTCACCACCGGGGCTAGCGGGAGTTGAGACCCAGTACTTC. This translates into CASSPPGLAGVETQYF.

V gene TRBV7-2 combines with J gene TRBJ1-5; 10 nucleotides line up with TRBD1. Per germline, CDR1 SGHTA and CDR2 FQGNSA. Trimming cost V 6 bases and J 5 bases; bases outside gene matches: 7. The CDR3 is 15 amino acids. CDR3 loop: CASRQDRGEYQPQHF. The CDR3 nucleotides read TGTGCCAGCAGGCAGGACAGGGGGGAGTATCAGCCCCAGCATTTT.

This clone was observed a handful of times. The chain recombines TRBV5-4 with TRBJ2-7; TRBD2 agrees at 7 bases. V shed 0 bases and J 2 bases; nucleotides not matched to a gene: 5. Germline V lookup: CDR1 SGHNT, CDR2 YYREEE (reference sequence). The CDR3 has 15 amino acids. The CDR3 region is CASSLGLGGAYEQYF. CDR3 coding DNA: TGTGCCAGCAGCTTGGGTTTGGGGGGGGCCTACGAGCAGTACTTC.

The chain employs TRBV28 and TRBJ1-1, with a weak D call TRBD1 (5 bases). CDR1 MDHEN and CDR2 SYDVKM come from the germline V gene. This CDR3 region has 14 residues. The V and J ends lost 5 bases and 1 base respectively, with 11 bases between them. The CDR3 coding sequence is TGTGCCAGCAGTCAAGGACAAGGGAACACTGAAGCTTTCTTT. The encoded protein is CASSQGQGNTEAFF.

The chain recombines TRBV7-2 with TRBJ2-5; 9 bases fit TRBD2. Germline V gene lookup returns CDR1 SGHTA and CDR2 FQGNSA. The CDR3 is 14 amino acids. Losses at the gene ends were 8 bases for V and 7 bases for J; bases not matched to a gene: 11. CDR3 sequence: CASSPGRGRVTQYF. The CDR3, as DNA: TGTGCCAGCTCCCCCGGCCGCGGGAGGGTGACCCAGTACTTC.

The chain links TRBV27 to TRBJ1-5; 10 nucleotides agree with TRBD1. CDR1 MNHEY and CDR2 SMNVEV come from the germline V gene (reference sequence). With V trimmed by 4 bases and J by 1 base, 1 base remained unmatched. There are 15 residues in the CDR3. The CDR3 here is CASSWGQGSNQPQHF. The CDR3 bases are TGTGCCAGCAGTTGGGGACAGGGGAGCAATCAGCCCCAGCATTTT.

This chain joins TRBV19 and TRBJ2-3, with 12 bases aligning to TRBD2. The CDR3 length is 15 residues. V shed 3 bases and J 3 bases; nucleotides not matched to a gene: 1. Germline values: CDR1 LNHDA, CDR2 SQIVND (reference sequence). The CDR3 bases are TGTGCCAGTAGTATTCTAGCGGGAGGGACAGATACGCAGTATTTT. As protein: CASSILAGGTDTQYF. Together with reference TRBV19 and TRBJ2-3, the CDR3 gives the full variable domain: DGGITQSPKYLFRKEGQNVTLSCEQNLNHDAMYWYRQDPGQGLRLIYYSQIVNDFQKGDIAEGYSVSREKKESFPLTVTSAQKNPTAFYLCASSILAGGTDTQYFGPGTRLTVL.

The chain recombines TRBV13 with TRBJ2-1, with D tentatively TRBD2 (6 bases). The V gene's germline CDR1 is PRHDT and CDR2 FYEKMQ (reference sequence). Between the trimmed V and J ends, which lost 5 bases and 7 bases, there was a span of 12 bases. This CDR3 has 13 amino acids. CDR3 loop: CASSPTRGNEQFF. The CDR3 nucleotides read TGTGCCAGCAGCCCCACCCGGGGGAATGAGCAGTTCTTC.

The chain recombines TRBV11-2 with TRBJ2-1, with TRBD2 identical over 8 bases. V lost 4 bases, J lost 5 bases, and 7 bases stayed unmatched. CDR1 SGHAT and CDR2 FQNNGV come from the germline V gene. The CDR3 covers 15 residues. The chain's CDR3 is CASSSRTSRHNEQFF. The DNA for the CDR3 is TGTGCCAGCAGCTCTCGGACTAGCAGACACAATGAGCAGTTCTTC.

The rearrangement joins TRBV4-1 to TRBJ1-2; TRBD1 aligns across 8 bases. The J segment lost 2 bases and the V segment lost 7 bases, leaving 12 bases of the junction unmatched. The CDR3 consists of 16 residues. Germline V CDR1 and CDR2: MGHRA, YSYEKL. This chain's CDR3 is CASTPRGQDSNYGYTF. As DNA, the CDR3 is TGCGCCAGCACCCCCCGGGGACAGGACTCAAACTATGGCTACACCTTC.

Notes on this clone: The junction differs from germline at one of its ends, possibly a read error. J is TRBJ1-2 and V is TRBV6-5; 10 bases line up with TRBD1. This CDR3 spans 14 amino acids. CDR1 and CDR2 from the germline V gene are MNHEY and SVGAGI. In nucleotides, the CDR3 is TGTGCCAGCAGTCCCCGACGGGACAGGGGAAAAGGGCCCTTC. Translation: CASSPRRDRGKGPF.

The rearrangement links TRBV7-9 to TRBJ2-7; 7 positions match TRBD1. Germline loops: CDR1 SEHNR, CDR2 FQNEAQ (reference sequence). CDR3 size: 13 residues. Trimming cost V 4 bases and J 1 base; bases outside gene matches: 1. The CDR3 region is CASSSTGSYEQYF. In DNA form, the CDR3 reads TGTGCCAGCAGCTCGACAGGGTCCTACGAGCAGTACTTC.

V and J are TRBV19 and TRBJ1-5, with unresolved D. CDR1 and CDR2 from the germline V gene are LNHDA and SQIVND (reference sequence). This CDR3 has 15 residues. V lost 6 bases, J lost 2 bases, and 14 bases lay in between. CDR3 in amino acids: CASSLTRNGNQPQHF. As DNA, the CDR3 is TGTGCCAGTAGCCTGACTAGGAATGGCAATCAGCCCCAGCATTTT.

The rearrangement uses TRBV5-4 and TRBJ2-1; 13 positions agree with TRBD2. This CDR3 region has 20 residues. The ends lost 3 bases at V and 5 bases at J; junction bases unmatched: 17. Germline-derived CDR1 and CDR2 are SGHNT and YYREEE (reference sequence). This CDR3 reads CASSSPNLLAGGSLDNEQFF. Written as DNA, the CDR3 is TGTGCCAGCAGCTCCCCAAACCTACTAGCGGGAGGGAGTTTGGACAATGAGCAGTTCTTC.

The genes are TRBV28 and TRBJ1-4; D call uncertain. The germline V and J ends were trimmed by 3 bases and 7 bases, with 15 bases remaining between them. The CDR3 sequence is 15 residues long. Germline CDR1 is MDHEN and CDR2 is SYDVKM. CDR3 DNA: TGTGCCAGCAGTTTTTTACGAGGAGCGGGTGAAAAACTGTTTTTT. As protein: CASSFLRGAGEKLFF.

This clone has a count of ten or more. The chain has TRBV29-1 and TRBJ1-2; 10 nucleotides agree with TRBD1. The V segment lost 3 bases and the J segment 8 bases; nucleotides outside the gene matches: 9. CDR3 length: 14 amino acids. CDR1 is SQVTM, CDR2 ANQGSEA, per germline. As DNA, the CDR3 is TGCAGCGTTGATGGACAGGGGGATTTTGTGGGCTACACCTTC. It codes for CSVDGQGDFVGYTF. Filled out from reference TRBV29-1 and TRBJ1-2, the complete variable domain reads SAVISQKPSRDICQRGTSLTIQCQVDSQVTMMFWYRQQPGQSLTLIATANQGSEATYESGFVIDKFPISRPNLTFSTLTVSNMSPEDSSIYLCSVDGQGDFVGYTFGSGTRLTVV.

The genes are TRBV4-2 and TRBJ2-1, with D possibly TRBD2 on 6 matching bases. Deletions cut 2 bases from V and 0 bases from J, with 14 bases between. Germline V gives CDR1 LGHNA, CDR2 YNFKEQ. This CDR3 contains 17 residues. CDR3 protein: CASSQKEGRSSYNEQFF. The CDR3 DNA is TGTGCCAGCAGCCAAAAGGAGGGGCGGAGCTCCTACAATGAGCAGTTCTTC.